The sequence of this T cell receptor (beta chain) was determined in a study of shared clonotypes between healthy human individuals. Study-wide findings and caveats: There were few donors, and this limited the genetic and exposure-history diversity represented.

Adult donors, all healthy and HIV-negative, had no recent acute infections or vaccinations. V shed 4 bases and J shed 3 bases, with 12 bases lying between them. CDR1 is LNHDA, CDR2 SQIVND, per germline (reference sequence). The CDR3 runs to 14 residues. Sequencing was performed on unsorted PBMC DNA using ten immunoSEQ deep assay plates. Method: immunoSEQ multiplex PCR; TCRdb's copy keeps in-frame clones and lacks some. The sample has about 480,000 clones, 75% to 80% seen once. Concerning this clone: Its target is unknown.

Sequencing input: PBMCs. The receptor was derived from a woman between 40 and 55 years old in good health. Some clones in this sample may be carry-over from other donors' samples. The chain carries TRBV19 and TRBJ2-5, with D perhaps TRBD1 or TRBD2 (5 bases each). CDR3 bases: TGTGCCAGTAGTACCGGGGCCTACGAAGAGACCCAGTACTTC. Encoded protein: CASSTGAYEETQYF.